One T cell receptor (beta chain) is described in this entry. Its antigen is unknown. Germline loops: CDR1 SGHDT, CDR2 YYEEEE. The CDR3 totals 16 residues. Trimming took off 3 bases at V and 4 bases at J, with 16 bases between the two ends. Method: immunoSEQ multiplex PCR; TCRdb's copy keeps in-frame clones and lacks some. Altogether about 86,000 clones are present, 88% being singletons, with the ten largest covering 12%. This sample was included in a study of T cell responses to AZD1222 COVID-19 vaccine. Study-level findings and limits: There were vaccine-associated CD4 TCRs across spike, dominant at 160-218 and 743-854.

The material sequenced was peripheral blood, taken 28 days after the second AZD1222 dose. The clonotype was recovered from an adult who received the AZD1222 COVID-19 vaccine. V usage is TRBV5-6 and J usage is TRBJ1-4, with D possibly matching TRBD1 (6 bases). CDR3 in amino acids: CASSSQWTDSNEKLFF. The CDR3 DNA sequence: TGTGCCAGCAGCTCACAATGGACAGATAGTAATGAAAAACTGTTTTTT.